This is a list of T cell receptor beta chains from one sample in a study of T cell repertoires in cytomegalovirus infection. Via MiXCR, TCRdb re-called the reads, giving one row per CDR3 protein. Counted here are hundreds of thousands of distinct CDR3 sequences, 20% to 25% occurring once; the ten biggest clones make up approximately 8.2%. The sequencing input was CD8+ T cells from PBMCs. The receptor source for this set is a human donor in good health (CMV status not recorded). Some clones in this sample may be carry-over from other donors' samples. Each CDR3 is given with its conserved first and last residue. A D gene is named only where the DNA matches it firmly. Rows may omit the clone size; those that give it use once, few, many or a size class.

d_call,clone_size,v_call,j_call,cdr3_aa,cdr3_nt
NA,NA,TRBV4-2,TRBJ1-4,CASKDAASTNEKLFF,TGTGCCAGCAAGGACGCGGCTTCAACTAATGAAAAACTGTTTTTT
TRBD2,many,TRBV7-2,TRBJ2-5,CASSPRPGRGETQYF,TGTGCCAGCAGCCCGAGACCGGGGAGGGGAGAGACCCAGTACTTC
TRBD1,many,TRBV7-2,TRBJ1-1,CASSPILQGQMPAFF,TGTGCCAGCAGCCCGATCCTCCAGGGACAGATGCCAGCTTTCTTT
NA,few,TRBV7-9,TRBJ2-1,CASSLRVYNEQFF,TGTGCCAGCAGCTTAAGGGTTTACAATGAGCAGTTCTTC
NA,NA,TRBV12-3/TRBV12-4,TRBJ2-1,CASSFYMGKDEQFF,TGTGCCAGCAGTTTCTACATGGGTAAGGATGAGCAGTTCTTC
TRBD1,many,TRBV7-2,TRBJ2-2,CASRRTGGITGELFF,TGTGCCAGCAGAAGGACAGGGGGTATCACCGGGGAGCTGTTTTTT
NA,NA,TRBV7-2,TRBJ2-7,CASSFRGTASYEQYF,TGTGCCAGCAGCTTCCGCGGGACGGCCTCCTACGAGCAGTACTTC
NA,NA,TRBV27,TRBJ1-1,CASSLTLTDTEAFF,TGTGCCAGCAGTTTGACACTTACCGACACTGAAGCTTTCTTT
TRBD2,NA,TRBV20-1,TRBJ2-1,CSARDPLAGGSAYNEQFF,TGCAGTGCTAGAGATCCTCTAGCGGGGGGTTCGGCCTACAATGAGCAGTTCTTC
TRBD2,NA,TRBV28,TRBJ2-2,CASSTRGGTGELFF,TGTGCCAGCAGTACCCGGGGAGGGACCGGGGAGCTGTTTTTT
NA,many,TRBV7-4,TRBJ1-1,CASSFEPPGAEAFF,TGTGCCAGCAGCTTCGAGCCCCCCGGGGCTGAAGCTTTCTTT
TRBD1,once,TRBV11-2,TRBJ2-2,CASRAWDRDFTAVTGELFF,TGTGCCAGCCGCGCCTGGGACAGGGATTTTACTGCGGTCACCGGGGAGCTGTTTTTT
TRBD1,few,TRBV12-3/TRBV12-4,TRBJ1-5,CASRGQGIQPQHF,TGTGCCAGCAGGGGACAGGGGATCCAGCCCCAGCATTTT
NA,NA,TRBV7-3,TRBJ2-3,CASSPMGAGQYF,TGTGCCAGCAGCCCCATGGGAGCGGGGCAGTATTTT
NA,NA,TRBV7-4,TRBJ1-1,CASSLVGTETFF,TGTGCCAGCAGCTTAGTGGGCACTGAAACTTTCTTT
TRBD1,few,TRBV12-3/TRBV12-4,TRBJ1-5,CASSYGQGEQPQHF,TGTGCCAGCAGCTACGGACAGGGGGAACAGCCCCAGCATTTT
TRBD2,NA,TRBV28,TRBJ2-2,CASRPLAGAGELFF,TGTGCCAGCAGGCCCTTAGCGGGGGCCGGGGAGCTGTTTTTT
TRBD1,few,TRBV7-9,TRBJ1-1,CASSPPLRDRGDVEAFF,TGTGCCAGCAGCCCTCCCCTCCGGGACAGGGGCGATGTTGAAGCTTTCTTT
NA,NA,TRBV2,TRBJ1-4,CASSEPAIPNEKLFF,TGTGCCAGCAGTGAGCCCGCAATTCCAAATGAAAAACTGTTTTTT
TRBD2,NA,TRBV5-6,TRBJ2-7,CASSLGLVEQYF,TGTGCCAGCAGCCTAGGACTAGTCGAGCAGTACTTC
NA,many,TRBV27,TRBJ2-1,CASSLSRDNEQFF,TGTGCCAGCAGCTTGTCCAGGGACAATGAGCAGTTCTTC
NA,NA,TRBV29-1,TRBJ1-4,CSAETGLGEKLFF,TGCAGCGCCGAAACAGGGTTAGGGGAAAAACTGTTTTTT
TRBD2,few,TRBV4-1,TRBJ2-1,CASSRGLAGVSSSYNEQFF,TGCGCCAGCAGCCGCGGGCTAGCGGGGGTCTCGAGCTCCTACAATGAGCAGTTCTTC
NA,few,TRBV27,TRBJ2-7,CASKGTESYEQYF,TGTGCCAGCAAGGGAACGGAATCCTACGAGCAGTACTTC
NA,NA,TRBV18,TRBJ2-2,CASSKDGELFF,TGTGCCAGCTCAAAGGACGGGGAGCTGTTTTTT
TRBD2,few,TRBV2,TRBJ2-1,CASSEGLATYNEQFF,TGTGCCAGCAGCGAAGGACTAGCGACGTACAATGAGCAGTTCTTC
TRBD1,many,TRBV7-8,TRBJ1-1,CASSAEGARAAEAFF,TGTGCCAGCAGCGCGGAGGGGGCTCGAGCGGCTGAAGCTTTCTTT
NA,few,TRBV4-1,TRBJ1-1,CASSPSRSANTEAFF,TGCGCCAGCAGCCCCTCCCGTTCCGCGAACACTGAAGCTTTCTTT
NA,many,TRBV6-2/TRBV6-3,TRBJ1-4,CASSSRDMADEKLFF,TGTGCCAGCAGTTCCCGGGACATGGCCGATGAAAAACTGTTTTTT
NA,few,TRBV7-6,TRBJ1-5,CASSPTLNMDSNQPQHF,TGTGCCAGCAGCCCGACATTAAACATGGATAGCAATCAGCCCCAGCATTTT
TRBD2,many,TRBV7-2,TRBJ2-3,CASSLRPGLADTDTQYF,TGTGCCAGCAGCTTAAGGCCGGGACTAGCGGACACAGATACGCAGTATTTT
TRBD1,many,TRBV7-9,TRBJ1-1,CASINTRTGDTEAFF,TGTGCCAGCATCAATACACGGACAGGGGACACTGAAGCTTTCTTT
NA,NA,TRBV28,TRBJ2-1,CASSSHQGSEQFF,TGTGCCAGCAGTTCACATCAGGGTTCTGAGCAGTTCTTC
NA,many,TRBV7-9,TRBJ2-1,CASSLAHGAGNEQFF,TGTGCCAGCAGCTTGGCCCACGGGGCCGGCAATGAGCAGTTCTTC
NA,many,TRBV7-2,TRBJ1-4,CASSFSGGEKLFF,TGTGCCAGCAGCTTTTCAGGAGGGGAAAAACTGTTTTTT
NA,NA,TRBV27,TRBJ2-3,CASSSGTRGGTDTQYF,TGTGCCAGCAGTTCCGGGACCCGCGGAGGCACAGATACGCAGTATTTT
NA,few,TRBV27,TRBJ2-1,CASSLNRRDEQFF,TGTGCCAGCAGTTTAAACAGGCGCGATGAGCAGTTCTTC
NA,many,TRBV7-2,TRBJ1-2,CASSITLTGNYGYTF,TGTGCCAGCAGCATCACCCTGACAGGCAACTATGGCTACACCTTC
TRBD2,many,TRBV7-8,TRBJ2-4,CARGGTKNIQYF,TGTGCCAGGGGAGGGACCAAAAACATTCAGTACTTC
NA,many,TRBV7-2,TRBJ2-7,CASSLRASDTYEQYF,TGTGCCAGCAGCTTAAGGGCTAGCGATACCTACGAGCAGTACTTC
TRBD1,NA,TRBV20-1,TRBJ1-3,CSARRQGAGGNTIYF,TGCAGTGCGCGGAGACAGGGGGCTGGTGGAAACACCATATATTTT
TRBD1,NA,TRBV20-1,TRBJ2-1,CSAFTLQGLKVDNEQFF,TGCAGTGCCTTCACCTTACAGGGGCTTAAGGTGGACAATGAGCAGTTCTTC
NA,NA,TRBV20-1,TRBJ2-1,CSAIEIRRFSSHNEQFF,TGCAGTGCTATAGAGATTAGACGCTTTAGCTCCCACAATGAGCAGTTCTTC
NA,few,TRBV6-2/TRBV6-3,TRBJ2-3,CASSYWDYTQYF,TGTGCCAGCAGTTATTGGGACTATACGCAGTATTTT
TRBD1,once,TRBV6-2/TRBV6-3,TRBJ1-5,CASSSPDRGDNQPQHF,TGTGCCAGCAGTTCCCCGGACAGGGGGGATAATCAGCCCCAGCATTTT
NA,NA,TRBV28,TRBJ1-1,CASSMIRFDTEAFF,TGTGCCAGCAGCATGATTAGATTTGACACTGAAGCTTTCTTT